The following is a T cell receptor (beta chain) sequence with its context. Measured with immunoSEQ multiplex PCR; TCRdb has only the in-frame clones, and not every one. The profile shows under 250,000 clones, 70% to 85% of them singletons. The source of the sample is a study of blood T cell repertoires in COVID-19. CDR3 length equals 19 residues. V was clipped by 5 bases and J by 0 bases; unmatched bases: 8. Germline V CDR1 and CDR2: LNHDA, SQIVND (reference sequence). The clonotype was recovered from a man aged 80 or over with acute or convalescent COVID-19. Sequencing was done on a sample of peripheral blood. The chain uses TRBV19 and TRBJ2-1; 15 positions match TRBD2. In nucleotides, the CDR3 is TGTGCCAGTAGTCGGTCCGGGACTAGCGGGAGGAGCTCCTACAATGAGCAGTTCTTC. Translation: CASSRSGTSGRSSYNEQFF.